The 18 T cell receptor beta chains given below trace back to one sample, sequenced in a study of T cell responses to AZD1222 COVID-19 vaccine. Only in-frame clones appear in the TCRdb table, and some are missing; sequencing was by immunoSEQ multiplex PCR. There are around 110,000 clones in the sample; almost 95% occur only once, and roughly 1.6% lies in the top ten. Source: peripheral blood, taken 28 days after the second AZD1222 dose. These receptors originate from an adult who received the AZD1222 COVID-19 vaccine.

The chain is built from TRBV18 and TRBJ2-1, with no clear D. V lost 4 bases, J lost 5 bases, and 9 bases lay in between. The CDR3 totals 13 residues. Looked up from germline, CDR1 is KGHSH and CDR2 is LQKENI. CDR3 protein: CASSLTPDNEQFF. CDR3 nucleotides: TGTGCCAGCTCACTAACCCCGGACAATGAGCAGTTCTTC.

This clone appeared a single time. This sequence joins TRBV9 and TRBJ2-5; weak D call: TRBD2 (5 bases). The length of the CDR3 is 13 residues. V was pared by 3 bases and J by 5 bases, with 11 bases between. In germline, CDR1 is SGDLS, CDR2 YYNGEE. Written as DNA, the CDR3 is TGTGCCAGCAGCGCCGACTCGGGGGAGACCCAGTACTTC. This sequence encodes CASSADSGETQYF. Filled out from reference TRBV9 and TRBJ2-5, the complete variable domain reads DSGVTQTPKHLITATGQRVTLRCSPRSGDLSVYWYQQSLDQGLQFLIQYYNGEERAKGNILERFSAQQFPDLHSELNLSSLELGDSALYFCASSADSGETQYFGPGTRLLVL.

The table lists this clone with a count of one. The V call is TRBV2, the J call TRBJ2-1; perhaps D is TRBD1 or TRBD2 (5 bases each). Trimming shortened V by 6 bases and J by 4 bases, and 10 bases separated the two germline ends. The CDR3 covers 13 residues. Germline assignment: CDR1 SNHLY and CDR2 FYNNEI. This CDR3 is CASSRDQYNEQFF. The CDR3 region has the DNA TGTGCCAGCAGCCGGGACCAGTACAATGAGCAGTTCTTC.

The rearrangement links TRBV5-8 to TRBJ2-1; D not resolved. V lost 7 bases to trimming and J lost 12 bases, with 20 bases between them. The germline gives CDR1 SGHTS, CDR2 YDEGEE. This CDR3 has 13 residues. CDR3 sequence: CASEMDRWITQFF. CDR3 DNA sequence: TGTGCCAGCGAGATGGACCGGTGGATTACGCAGTTCTTC.

This chain links TRBV5-1 with TRBJ1-1; D not resolved. V was clipped by 1 base and J by 10 bases, with 11 bases between them. Germline V gene data show CDR1 as SGHRS and CDR2 as YFSETQ. The CDR3 length is 12 residues. CDR3 nucleotide sequence: TGCGCCAGCAGCTTGAGCGGTGGTGGAGCTTTCTTT. Translating gives CASSLSGGGAFF.

The chain is built from TRBV10-2 and TRBJ2-2; TRBD2 matches at 9 bases. The CDR3 is 15 amino acids. Per germline, CDR1 WSHSY and CDR2 SAAADI. Germline trimming cut 8 bases from V and 4 bases from J; bases unmatched to any gene: 8. The CDR3 DNA sequence: TGCGCCAGCTCTGGGACTAGCAGACGCACCGGGGAGCTGTTTTTT. The encoded protein is CASSGTSRRTGELFF.

This clone was detected once. The chain joins TRBV18 to TRBJ2-1; 9 nucleotides align to TRBD2. The germline gives CDR1 KGHSH, CDR2 LQKENI. V trimming: 1 base; J trimming: 5 bases; junction bases outside the gene matches: 3. CDR3 size: 15 residues. The CDR3: CASSPRAGGDNEQFF. The DNA of the CDR3 is TGTGCCAGCTCACCACGCGCGGGAGGGGACAATGAGCAGTTCTTC.

This clone was observed once. This chain links TRBV29-1 with TRBJ2-4; D is unclear. The CDR3 is 11 amino acids. The V end was cut by 4 bases, the J end by 2 bases, with 3 bases between. CDR1 is SQVTM and CDR2 is ANQGSEA in the germline V gene. CDR3 protein: CSVATKNIQYF. CDR3 nucleotide sequence: TGCAGCGTTGCAACCAAAAACATTCAGTACTTC.

The V call is TRBV7-3, the J call TRBJ2-1, with 12 bases fitting TRBD2. The junction had 5 bases not matched to a gene; V was cut back by 5 bases and J by 6 bases. This CDR3 has 15 amino acids. Germline V gene lookup returns CDR1 SGHTA and CDR2 FQGTGA. CDR3 amino acids: CASSPGLAGINEQFF. The DNA of the CDR3 is TGTGCCAGCAGCCCCGGACTAGCGGGGATCAATGAGCAGTTCTTC.

A few counts support this clone. This sequence joins TRBV27 and TRBJ1-4; D remains ambiguous. V gave up 5 bases and J gave up 4 bases, with 11 bases separating them. Germline CDR1 is MNHEY and CDR2 is SMNVEV (reference sequence). This CDR3 region has 14 residues. The CDR3 nucleotides are TGTGCCAGCAGTCTCCGGACTATTAATGAAAAACTGTTTTTT. Its protein product is CASSLRTINEKLFF.

The CDR3 region is CAWNEVRDSTSGANVLTF. CDR3 nucleotide sequence: TGTGCCTGGAACGAGGTTCGGGACAGCACATCTGGGGCCAACGTCCTGACTTTC. V gene TRBV30 combines with J gene TRBJ2-6, with 7 bases fitting TRBD1. Germline V gene data show CDR1 as GTSNPN and CDR2 as SVGIG (reference sequence). This CDR3 has 18 amino acids. V shed 4 bases, J shed 1 base, and the junction held 13 bases outside the gene matches.

Written as DNA, the CDR3 is TGTGCCAGCTCACCAGCCACAGGTAGTAGGACAGATACGCAGTATTTT. It codes for CASSPATGSRTDTQYF. The chain uses TRBV18 and TRBJ2-3; D may be TRBD1 (5 bases). The CDR3 length is 16 residues. From germline, CDR1 is KGHSH and CDR2 LQKENI. The V end was cut by 2 bases, the J end by 3 bases, with 15 bases between.

This sequence joins TRBV10-3 and TRBJ2-7; 9 bases align to TRBD2. J gave up 3 bases and V 8 bases, and 5 bases lay outside the gene matches. CDR3 length: 13 amino acids. CDR1 ENHRY and CDR2 SYGVKD come from the germline V gene. The CDR3 DNA follows: TGTGCCATCGGGGTAGCGGGAGACTACGAGCAGTACTTC. Translated, it gives CAIGVAGDYEQYF.

The V call is TRBV6-2 or TRBV6-3, the J call TRBJ1-1; D unresolved. The CDR3 has 14 amino acids. V lost 2 bases and J lost 10, with 17 bases in between. CDR1 and CDR2 from the germline V gene are MNHEY and SVGEGT. The CDR3 sequence is CASSYPTQELGAFF. The DNA of the CDR3 is TGTGCCAGCAGTTACCCTACGCAGGAACTAGGAGCTTTCTTT.

J is TRBJ1-3 and V is TRBV7-8; the D is unclear. The CDR3 has 15 residues. With 1 base removed from V and 0 bases from J, the gap between germline ends came to 7 bases. CDR1 and CDR2 from the germline V gene are SGHVS and FQNEAQ. CDR3 protein: CASSLENVSGNTIYF. Written as DNA, the CDR3 is TGTGCCAGCAGCTTAGAAAACGTCTCTGGAAACACCATATATTTT.

The chain couples TRBV11-1 to TRBJ1-6; D may be TRBD1 (5 bases). The CDR3 consists of 14 residues. CDR1 and CDR2 (germline): SGHAT, FQDESV (reference sequence). V lost 5 bases and J lost 5, with 10 bases in between. The chain's CDR3 is CASSRRGNNSPLHF. As DNA, the CDR3 is TGTGCCAGCAGCCGGCGGGGGAATAATTCACCCCTCCACTTT.

This sequence joins TRBV14 and TRBJ2-3; D is unresolved. V lost 3 bases and J 4 bases, leaving 17 bases between the germline ends. The CDR3 loop spans 16 amino acids. Per the germline V gene, CDR1 is SGHDN and CDR2 is FVKESK. The CDR3 region is CASSHPGTAWPDTQYF. The CDR3 nucleotides are TGTGCCAGCAGCCACCCCGGCACGGCGTGGCCAGATACGCAGTATTTT.

The chain carries TRBV24-1 and TRBJ1-4, with 10 bases aligning to TRBD1. CDR3 size: 16 residues. Germline CDR1 is KGHDR and CDR2 is SFDVKD. The junction had 4 bases not matched to a gene; V was cut back by 4 bases and J by 3 bases. This CDR3 is CATSEDRGVPNEKLFF. CDR3 nucleotides: TGTGCCACCAGTGAGGACAGGGGGGTGCCTAATGAAAAACTGTTTTTT.